The 30 T cell receptor beta chains given below trace back to one sample, sequenced in a study of T cell responses to AZD1222 COVID-19 vaccine. Produced via immunoSEQ multiplex PCR; TCRdb's table is partial and in-frame only. The sample lists some 140,000 clones, around nine tenths occurring once. The specimen was peripheral blood, collected on day 0 of AZD1222 vaccination. All receptors derive from an adult in good health.

The chain uses TRBV6-2 or TRBV6-3 and TRBJ2-7, with D maybe TRBD2 (6 bases). The V gene lost 0 bases and the J gene lost 1 base, with 16 bases spanning the gap. Germline CDR1 MNHEY, CDR2 SVGEGT. This CDR3 contains 17 residues. The CDR3 here is CASSYSIVRDPSYEQYF. The CDR3 region has the DNA TGTGCCAGCAGTTACTCGATCGTGCGGGACCCTTCCTACGAGCAGTACTTC.

The J gene is TRBJ2-4, the V gene TRBV5-4; D may be TRBD1 (6 bases). Germline V gene data show CDR1 as SGHNT and CDR2 as YYREEE (reference sequence). Trimming stripped 3 bases from V and 2 bases from J, with 12 bases between. CDR3 size: 15 residues. CDR3 sequence (DNA): TGTGCCAGCAGCTCGGAAGGGGGATCCAAAAACATTCAGTACTTC. This translates into CASSSEGGSKNIQYF.

For this clone: The junction departs from the called germline gene at one end, perhaps through a read error. The chain links TRBV7-2 to TRBJ1-1; possible D gene TRBD1, 6 bases. The CDR3 runs 14 residues. CDR1 and CDR2 from the germline V gene are SGHTA and FQGNSA. CDR3 in amino acids: CASSLAYGGAGGVF. DNA for the CDR3: TGTGCCAGCAGCTTAGCGTACGGGGGGGCCGGTGGGGTCTTT.

In this sample, this clone turned up once. The gene calls are TRBV5-1 and TRBJ1-4; tentative D call: TRBD1 (5 bases). The CDR3 runs to 14 residues. Looked up from germline, CDR1 is SGHRS and CDR2 is YFSETQ. V gave up 0 bases and J gave up 5 bases, with 8 bases separating them. As DNA, the CDR3 is TGCGCCAGCAGCTTGGAGACAGTAAATGAAAAACTGTTTTTT. The encoded protein is CASSLETVNEKLFF.

The CDR3 bases are TGTGCCAGCAGCCGGACTGGGAACACCGGGGAGCTGTTTTTT. The encoded protein is CASSRTGNTGELFF. This rearrangement joins TRBV3-1 (or the pseudogene TRBV3-2) to TRBJ2-2, with D perhaps TRBD2 (5 bases). The CDR3 contains 14 residues. CDR1 and CDR2 (germline): LGHDT, YNNKEL (reference sequence). V was cut by 4 bases and J by 1 base, with 7 bases left in between.

This clone was picked up a small number of times. This CDR3 reads CASSFFDSGAYGYTF. The CDR3 nucleotides read TGTGCCAGCAGCTTTTTTGACTCGGGGGCGTATGGCTACACCTTC. The genes are TRBV11-2 and TRBJ1-2, with D possibly being TRBD1 (6 bases). Germline V gene data show CDR1 as SGHAT and CDR2 as FQNNGV. V was trimmed by 3 bases and J by 5 bases, leaving 16 bases between them. The CDR3 totals 15 residues.

The sample holds one count of this clone. This chain links TRBV29-1 with TRBJ2-2; 9 bases fit TRBD1. V shed 7 bases, J shed 6 bases, and the junction held 9 bases outside the gene matches. Germline lookup yields CDR1 SQVTM and CDR2 ANQGSEA. The CDR3 length is 14 residues. Here the CDR3 reads CSGGQGNSAGELFF. The CDR3 nucleotides read TGCAGCGGGGGACAGGGTAACTCCGCCGGGGAGCTGTTTTTT.

With regard to this clone: Distinct nucleotide sequences in the sample also encode this CDR3. The chain joins TRBV18 to TRBJ1-5; D call uncertain. Germline V lookup: CDR1 KGHSH, CDR2 LQKENI. V was clipped by 3 bases and J by 1 base, with 4 bases between them. The CDR3 extends over 13 amino acids. CDR3 residues: CASSPDSNQPQHF. The CDR3 region has the DNA TGTGCCAGCTCACCTGACAGCAATCAGCCCCAGCATTTT. Variable domain in full (rest from reference TRBV18 and TRBJ1-5): NAGVMQNPRHLVRRRGQEARLRCSPMKGHSHVYWYRQLPEEGLKFMVYLQKENIIDESGMPKERFSAEFPKEGPSILRIQQVVRGDSAAYFCASSPDSNQPQHFGDGTRLSIL.

The chain carries TRBV25-1 and TRBJ2-2; TRBD1 matches at 9 bases. Unmatched junction bases numbered 12, after V lost 5 bases and J lost 8 bases. CDR1 MGHDK and CDR2 SYGVNS come from the germline V gene. The CDR3 has 16 amino acids. The CDR3 spells CASSFFGTGREGELFF. The CDR3 region has the DNA TGTGCCAGCAGTTTCTTCGGGACAGGGAGGGAAGGGGAGCTGTTTTTT.

The V call is TRBV7-2, the J call TRBJ2-3; D remains unclear. The germline CDR1 and CDR2 sequences are SGHTA and FQGNSA. The CDR3 sequence is 13 residues long. Trimming cost V 6 bases and J 2 bases, with 9 bases left between them. CDR3 loop: CASRLGTTDTQYF. CDR3 bases: TGTGCCAGCAGGCTTGGTACCACAGATACGCAGTATTTT. The full variable domain, with the rest looked up from reference TRBV7-2 and TRBJ2-3, is GAGVSQSPSNKVTEKGKDVELRCDPISGHTALYWYRQSLGQGLEFLIYFQGNSAPDKSGLPSDRFSAERTGGSVSTLTIQRTQQEDSAVYLCASRLGTTDTQYFGPGTRLTVL.

The J gene is TRBJ1-3, the V gene TRBV19; no reliable D call. Germline V gene lookup returns CDR1 LNHDA and CDR2 SQIVND (reference sequence). CDR3 length: 15 residues. Trimming shortened V by 1 base and J by 3 bases, and 10 bases separated the two germline ends. The CDR3 DNA sequence: TGTGCCAGTAGTATAGCCCCCGGAGGTGGAAACACCATATATTTT. It specifies CASSIAPGGGNTIYF.

This chain links TRBV19 with TRBJ2-2; 8 positions match TRBD1. Trimming took 7 bases from V and 1 from J; bases not matched to a gene: 2. Germline loops: CDR1 LNHDA, CDR2 SQIVND (reference sequence). This CDR3 is 14 amino acids long. In nucleotides, the CDR3 is TGTGCCAGTAAAGGACAGGGGAACACCGGGGAGCTGTTTTTT. Translating gives CASKGQGNTGELFF.

This chain connects TRBV11-3 to TRBJ2-1; D possibly matches TRBD1 or TRBD2 (5 bases each). Trimming removed 1 base from V and 12 bases from J, with 16 bases in between. Germline V gene sequence: CDR1 SGHNT, CDR2 YENEEA. The CDR3 covers 14 residues. CDR3 coding DNA: TGTGCCAGCAGCTTAGTTTTAGGGGCGGGCCCGCAGTTCTTC. Translated: CASSLVLGAGPQFF.

The CDR3 nucleotides are TGTGCCAGCAGCTTAGGCGGGACAGGGGTTTCACCCCTCCACTTT. This translates into CASSLGGTGVSPLHF. This chain uses TRBV11-3 with TRBJ1-6, with TRBD1 matching over 10 bases. The length of the CDR3 is 15 residues. The germline CDR1 and CDR2 sequences are SGHNT and YENEEA. The V segment lost 1 base and the J segment 9 bases; nucleotides outside the gene matches: 3.

The chain couples TRBV5-1 to TRBJ1-6, with D perhaps matching TRBD1 (5 bases). Trimming shortened V by 2 bases and J by 0 bases, and 12 bases separated the two germline ends. Germline assignment: CDR1 SGHRS and CDR2 YFSETQ. The CDR3 consists of 17 residues. CDR3 protein: CASSFRDWSSYNSPLHF. The CDR3 coding sequence is TGCGCCAGCAGCTTCCGGGACTGGAGCTCCTATAATTCACCCCTCCACTTT.

The chain is built from TRBV4-1 and TRBJ2-1; D tentatively fits TRBD1 or TRBD2 (6 bases each). This CDR3 is built from 14 residues. Between the trimmed V and J ends, which lost 0 bases and 8 bases, there was a span of 11 bases. Germline assignment: CDR1 MGHRA and CDR2 YSYEKL. This CDR3 is CASSQDAGEDEQFF. CDR3 sequence (DNA): TGCGCCAGCAGCCAAGATGCAGGGGAGGATGAGCAGTTCTTC.

V usage is TRBV18 and J usage is TRBJ2-3; TRBD2 matches at 8 bases. Trimming took 2 bases from V and 1 from J; bases not matched to a gene: 2. This CDR3 region has 15 residues. Germline V lookup: CDR1 KGHSH, CDR2 LQKENI. This CDR3 is CASSPETSGTDTQYF. CDR3 DNA: TGTGCCAGCTCACCAGAGACTAGCGGCACAGATACGCAGTATTTT.

The rearrangement joins TRBV30 to TRBJ2-7; 8 bases fit TRBD1. With V trimmed by 4 bases and J by 0 bases, 11 bases remained unmatched. Germline CDR1 reads GTSNPN; CDR2 reads SVGIG (reference sequence). The CDR3 runs to 16 residues. CDR3 nucleotides: TGTGCCTGGACTCCCGTCCGGGACAGGAGCTCCTACGAGCAGTACTTC. Amino acid sequence: CAWTPVRDRSSYEQYF.

This chain links TRBV10-1 with TRBJ1-3; D not certain. The CDR3 is 14 amino acids. Per the germline V gene, CDR1 is WNHNN and CDR2 is SYGVQD (reference sequence). Trimming left V 2 bases short and J 1 base short, with 6 bases between. CDR3 DNA: TGCGCCAGCAGTGAGGGGGATTCTGGAAACACCATATATTTT. It encodes CASSEGDSGNTIYF.

The chain is built from TRBV5-1 and TRBJ2-7, with TRBD1 identical over 9 bases. The V and J ends lost 2 bases and 1 base, in that order; junction bases with no gene match: 7. The CDR3 runs 16 residues. Germline values: CDR1 SGHRS, CDR2 YFSETQ. The CDR3: CASSLVRDRASYEQYF. For the CDR3, the DNA is TGCGCCAGCAGCTTAGTCCGGGACAGGGCGTCCTACGAGCAGTACTTC.

This rearrangement joins TRBV30 to TRBJ1-2, with a weak D call TRBD1 (6 bases). In germline, CDR1 is GTSNPN, CDR2 SVGIG (reference sequence). Trimming pared 2 bases from V and 4 bases from J, leaving 23 bases between. This CDR3 has 17 amino acids. As DNA, the CDR3 is TGTGCCTGGAGTAGGACCCGGAAGGGGGATTGGAGCTATGGCTACACCTTC. Translating gives CAWSRTRKGDWSYGYTF. Based on the CDR3 plus reference TRBV30 and TRBJ1-2, the full variable domain is SQTIHQWPATLVQPVGSPLSLECTVEGTSNPNLYWYRQAAGRGLQLLFYSVGIGQISSEVPQNLSASRPQDRQFILSSKKLLLSDSGFYLCAWSRTRKGDWSYGYTFGSGTRLTVV.

The chain employs TRBV3-1 (or the pseudogene TRBV3-2) and TRBJ2-7, with D tentatively TRBD1 or TRBD2 (5 bases each). Deletions cut 4 bases from V and 4 bases from J, with 8 bases between. The CDR3 spans 12 residues. The germline V gene encodes CDR1 LGHDT and CDR2 YNNKEL (reference sequence). CDR3 nucleotides: TGTGCCAGCAGCCCGGGACCTTACGAGCAGTACTTC. This codes for CASSPGPYEQYF.

J is TRBJ2-3 and V is TRBV4-3, with 12 bases lining up with TRBD2. This CDR3 has 14 amino acids. The germline V gene has CDR1 LGHNA and CDR2 YSLEER. V was pared by 1 base and J by 14 bases, with 7 bases of the junction left unmatched. The CDR3 region is CASSQASGGEDVYF. DNA of the CDR3: TGCGCCAGCAGCCAAGCTAGCGGGGGGGAGGATGTGTATTTT.

V and J are TRBV5-1 and TRBJ2-5; TRBD2 agrees at 10 bases. CDR3 length equals 17 residues. V was clipped by 4 bases and J by 5 bases; unmatched bases: 14. CDR1 and CDR2 (germline): SGHRS, YFSETQ. This CDR3 is CASSPGASGGLRETQYF. CDR3 bases: TGCGCCAGCAGCCCTGGGGCTAGCGGGGGCCTCCGGGAGACCCAGTACTTC. The entire variable domain, with the rest obtained from reference TRBV5-1 and TRBJ2-5, is as follows: KAGVTQTPRYLIKTRGQQVTLSCSPISGHRSVSWYQQTPGQGLQFLFEYFSETQRNKGNFPGRFSGRQFSNSRSEMNVSTLELGDSALYLCASSPGASGGLRETQYFGPGTRLLVL.

This chain joins TRBV7-8 and TRBJ2-7; D is unclear. Germline V gives CDR1 SGHVS, CDR2 FQNEAQ. This CDR3 has 15 amino acids. The V gene lost 4 bases and the J gene lost 2 bases, with 15 bases spanning the gap. CDR3 loop: CASSYVEGKTYEQYF. CDR3 nucleotides: TGTGCCAGCAGCTATGTAGAAGGTAAAACCTACGAGCAGTACTTC.

The chain is built from TRBV18 and TRBJ1-2; 7 nucleotides line up with TRBD1. This CDR3 comprises 15 residues. Germline CDR1 is KGHSH and CDR2 is LQKENI. Germline trimming cut 2 bases from V and 3 bases from J; bases unmatched to any gene: 6. DNA for the CDR3: TGTGCCAGCTCACCATACAGGGGAACCGACTATGGCTACACCTTC. Protein product: CASSPYRGTDYGYTF. The full variable domain, with the rest looked up from reference TRBV18 and TRBJ1-2, is NAGVMQNPRHLVRRRGQEARLRCSPMKGHSHVYWYRQLPEEGLKFMVYLQKENIIDESGMPKERFSAEFPKEGPSILRIQQVVRGDSAAYFCASSPYRGTDYGYTFGSGTRLTVV.

The chain couples TRBV28 to TRBJ1-3; 9 positions agree with TRBD1. V was pared by 6 bases and J by 7 bases, with 10 bases of the junction left unmatched. Germline CDR1 MDHEN, CDR2 SYDVKM. The CDR3 consists of 15 residues. The DNA of the CDR3 is TGTGCCAGCAGCCTCCCGGGACAGGGAGGGAACACCATATATTTT. Translation: CASSLPGQGGNTIYF.

This rearrangement joins TRBV7-3 to TRBJ1-1; D possibly corresponds to TRBD1 (6 bases). This CDR3 has 15 amino acids. Germline V CDR1 and CDR2: SGHTA, FQGTGA. Trimming left V 1 base short and J 5 bases short, with 14 bases between. This CDR3 reads CASSLMGDMGTEAFF. CDR3 nucleotides: TGTGCCAGCAGCTTAATGGGGGACATGGGGACTGAAGCTTTCTTT.

The rearrangement uses TRBV7-3 and TRBJ1-4; TRBD1 matches at 7 bases. The CDR3 is made up of 14 amino acids. Germline V gene data show CDR1 as SGHTA and CDR2 as FQGTGA. J lost 7 bases, V lost 5 bases, and 7 bases had no gene match. CDR3 coding DNA: TGTGCCAGCAGCCCGACAGGGTCTAGTGAAAAACTGTTTTTT. It specifies CASSPTGSSEKLFF.

This rearrangement joins TRBV5-1 to TRBJ1-1; D gene uncertain. This CDR3 is built from 13 residues. Trimming took off 0 bases at V and 4 bases at J, with 7 bases between the two ends. Germline V CDR1 and CDR2: SGHRS, YFSETQ. The CDR3 region has the DNA TGCGCCAGCAGCTTGGACGGGATCACTGAAGCTTTCTTT. Its translation: CASSLDGITEAFF.